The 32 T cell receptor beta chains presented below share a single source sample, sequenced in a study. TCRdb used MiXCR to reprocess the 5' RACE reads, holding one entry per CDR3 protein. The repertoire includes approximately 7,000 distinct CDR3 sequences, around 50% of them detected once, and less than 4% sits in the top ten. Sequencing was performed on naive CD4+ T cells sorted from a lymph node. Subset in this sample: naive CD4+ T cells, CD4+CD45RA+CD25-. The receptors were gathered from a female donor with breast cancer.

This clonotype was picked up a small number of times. The CDR3 spells CASTLRLAGVNEQFF. CDR3 DNA sequence: TGTGCCAGCACCCTAAGGCTAGCGGGGGTAAATGAGCAGTTCTTC. This chain joins TRBV12-3 or TRBV12-4 and TRBJ2-1; 10 bases match TRBD2. With V trimmed by 7 bases and J by 7 bases, 10 bases remained unmatched. The CDR3 has 15 residues.

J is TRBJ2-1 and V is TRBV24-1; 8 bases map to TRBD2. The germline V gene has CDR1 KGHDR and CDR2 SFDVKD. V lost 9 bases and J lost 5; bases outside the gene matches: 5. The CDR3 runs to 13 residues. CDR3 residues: CATGTRDHNEQFF. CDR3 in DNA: TGTGCCACCGGGACTAGGGACCACAATGAGCAGTTCTTC.

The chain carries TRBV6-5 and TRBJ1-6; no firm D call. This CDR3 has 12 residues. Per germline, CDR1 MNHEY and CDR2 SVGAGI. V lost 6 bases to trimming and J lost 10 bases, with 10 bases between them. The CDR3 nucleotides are TGTGCCAGCAGGCGGCCGGGGTCACCCCTCCACTTT. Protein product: CASRRPGSPLHF.

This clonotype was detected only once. The CDR3 is CASSSRTGEGSYEQYF. The CDR3 nucleotides are TGTGCCAGCAGCTCGCGGACAGGAGAGGGCTCCTACGAGCAGTACTTC. The chain couples TRBV11-3 to TRBJ2-7; 7 bases line up with TRBD1. In germline, CDR1 is SGHNT, CDR2 YENEEA. CDR3 size: 16 residues. The ends lost 4 bases at V and 0 bases at J; junction bases unmatched: 9.

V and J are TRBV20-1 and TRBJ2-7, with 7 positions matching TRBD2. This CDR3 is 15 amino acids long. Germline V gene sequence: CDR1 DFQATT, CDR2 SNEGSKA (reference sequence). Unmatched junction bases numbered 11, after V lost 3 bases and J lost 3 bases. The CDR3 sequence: CSARNLAVNYYEQYF. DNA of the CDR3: TGCAGTGCTAGGAACCTAGCGGTCAACTACTACGAGCAGTACTTC.

The CDR3 spells CASSLGRGELFF. The CDR3 DNA reads TGTGCCAGCAGCTTAGGACGGGGGGAGCTGTTTTTT. The rearrangement links TRBV7-8 to TRBJ2-2, with D unclear. V lost 1 base, J lost 8 bases, and 5 bases lay in between. CDR1 is SGHVS, CDR2 FQNEAQ, per germline. This CDR3 spans 12 amino acids.

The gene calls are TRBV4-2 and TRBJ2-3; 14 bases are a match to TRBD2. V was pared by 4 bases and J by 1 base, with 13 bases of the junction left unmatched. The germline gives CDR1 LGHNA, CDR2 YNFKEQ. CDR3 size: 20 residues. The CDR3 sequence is CASSPSATGTSGRGTDTQYF. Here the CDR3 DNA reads TGTGCCAGCAGCCCCTCAGCCACCGGGACTAGCGGGAGAGGCACAGATACGCAGTATTTT.

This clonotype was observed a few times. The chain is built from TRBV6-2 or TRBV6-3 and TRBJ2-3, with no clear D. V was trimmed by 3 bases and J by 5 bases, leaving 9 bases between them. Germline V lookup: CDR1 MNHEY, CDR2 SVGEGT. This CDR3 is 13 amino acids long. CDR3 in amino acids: CASSYFAGDTQYF. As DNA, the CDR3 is TGTGCCAGCAGTTATTTTGCTGGAGATACGCAGTATTTT.

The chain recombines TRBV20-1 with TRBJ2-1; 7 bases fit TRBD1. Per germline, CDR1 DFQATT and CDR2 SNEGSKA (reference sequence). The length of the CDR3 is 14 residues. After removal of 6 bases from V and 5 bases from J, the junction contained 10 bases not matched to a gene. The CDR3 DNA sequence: TGCAGTGCGACTGCCGGGACAGCCAACAATGAGCAGTTCTTC. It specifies CSATAGTANNEQFF.

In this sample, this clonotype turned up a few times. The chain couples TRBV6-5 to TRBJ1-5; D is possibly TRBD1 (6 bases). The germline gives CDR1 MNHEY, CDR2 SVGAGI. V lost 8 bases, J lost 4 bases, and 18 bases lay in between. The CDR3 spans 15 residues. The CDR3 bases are TGTGCCAGCGCCCCCCCGGGACACCAAAATCAGCCCCAGCATTTT. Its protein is CASAPPGHQNQPQHF.

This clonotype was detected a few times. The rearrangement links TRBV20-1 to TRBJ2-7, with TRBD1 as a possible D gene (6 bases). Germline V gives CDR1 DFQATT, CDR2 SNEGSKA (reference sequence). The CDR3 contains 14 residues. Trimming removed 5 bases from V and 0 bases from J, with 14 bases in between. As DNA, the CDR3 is TGCAGTGCTTCCTCCGGGACACACTCCTACGAGCAGTACTTC. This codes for CSASSGTHSYEQYF.

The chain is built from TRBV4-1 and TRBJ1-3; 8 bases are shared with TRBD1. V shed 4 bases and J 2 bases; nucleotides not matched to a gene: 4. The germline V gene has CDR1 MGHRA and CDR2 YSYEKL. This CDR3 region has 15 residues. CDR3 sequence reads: CASSPPDRAGNTIYF. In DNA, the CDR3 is TGCGCCAGCAGCCCGCCGGACAGGGCTGGAAACACCATATATTTT.

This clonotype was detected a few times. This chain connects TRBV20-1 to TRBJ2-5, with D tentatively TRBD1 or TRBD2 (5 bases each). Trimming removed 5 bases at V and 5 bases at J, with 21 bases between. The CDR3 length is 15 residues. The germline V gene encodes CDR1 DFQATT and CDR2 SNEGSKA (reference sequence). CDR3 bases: TGCAGTGCTCGCCCCCGGGACCGACCCGGGGAGACCCAGTACTTC. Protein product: CSARPRDRPGETQYF.

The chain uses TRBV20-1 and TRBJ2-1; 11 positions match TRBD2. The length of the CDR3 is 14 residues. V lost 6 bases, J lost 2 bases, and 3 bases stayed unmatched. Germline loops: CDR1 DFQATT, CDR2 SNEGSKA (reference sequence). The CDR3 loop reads CSATTSGTYNEQFF. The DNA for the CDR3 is TGCAGTGCCACGACTAGCGGGACCTACAATGAGCAGTTCTTC.

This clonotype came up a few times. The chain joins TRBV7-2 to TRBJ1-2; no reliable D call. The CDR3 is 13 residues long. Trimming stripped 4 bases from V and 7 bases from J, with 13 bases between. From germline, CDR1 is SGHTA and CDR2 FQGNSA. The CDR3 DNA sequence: TGTGCCAGCAGCTCCTCCTATGACGGTGGCTACACCTTC. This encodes CASSSSYDGGYTF. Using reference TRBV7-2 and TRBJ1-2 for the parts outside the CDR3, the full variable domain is GAGVSQSPSNKVTEKGKDVELRCDPISGHTALYWYRQSLGQGLEFLIYFQGNSAPDKSGLPSDRFSAERTGGSVSTLTIQRTQQEDSAVYLCASSSSYDGGYTFGSGTRLTVV.

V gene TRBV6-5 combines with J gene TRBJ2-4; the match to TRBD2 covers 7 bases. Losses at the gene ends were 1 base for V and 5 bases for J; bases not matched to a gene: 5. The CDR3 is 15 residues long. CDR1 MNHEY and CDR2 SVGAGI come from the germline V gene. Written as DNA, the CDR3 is TGTGCCAGCAGTTACTTGGGGGGGGGAGAAAACATTCAGTACTTC. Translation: CASSYLGGGENIQYF.

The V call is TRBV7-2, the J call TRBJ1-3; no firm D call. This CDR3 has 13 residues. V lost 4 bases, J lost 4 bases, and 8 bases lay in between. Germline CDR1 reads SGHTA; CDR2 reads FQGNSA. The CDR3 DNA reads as TGTGCCAGCAGCTCCAGCTACGGAAACACCATATATTTT. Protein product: CASSSSYGNTIYF.

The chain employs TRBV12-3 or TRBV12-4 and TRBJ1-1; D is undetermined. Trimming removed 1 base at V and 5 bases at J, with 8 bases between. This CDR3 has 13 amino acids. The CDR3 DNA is TGTGCCAGCAGTTTAGTTCCCAATACTGAAGCTTTCTTT. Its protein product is CASSLVPNTEAFF.

The CDR3 sequence is CASSQDMAAGGGEQYF. The CDR3 DNA reads TGTGCCAGCAGCCAAGATATGGCGGCCGGGGGTGGCGAGCAGTACTTC. The chain recombines TRBV4-2 with TRBJ2-7; D is possibly TRBD2 (6 bases). Germline V CDR1 and CDR2: LGHNA, YNFKEQ. The CDR3 has 16 amino acids. Deletions cut 0 bases from V and 6 bases from J, with 18 bases between.

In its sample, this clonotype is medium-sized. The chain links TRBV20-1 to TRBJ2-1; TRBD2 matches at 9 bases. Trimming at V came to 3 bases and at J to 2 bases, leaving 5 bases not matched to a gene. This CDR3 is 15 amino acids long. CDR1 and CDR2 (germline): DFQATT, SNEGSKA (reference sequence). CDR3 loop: CSASKGGRAYNEQFF. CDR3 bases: TGCAGTGCTAGCAAGGGCGGGAGGGCCTACAATGAGCAGTTCTTC.

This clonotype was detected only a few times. The CDR3 region is CASSLRQGNQPQHF. CDR3 DNA: TGCGCCAGCAGCTTGCGACAGGGCAATCAGCCCCAGCATTTT. The gene calls are TRBV5-1 and TRBJ1-5, with D perhaps matching TRBD1 (6 bases). The CDR3 covers 14 residues. Germline-derived CDR1 and CDR2 are SGHRS and YFSETQ. V was shortened by 1 base and J by 2 bases, with 7 bases between the two germline ends.

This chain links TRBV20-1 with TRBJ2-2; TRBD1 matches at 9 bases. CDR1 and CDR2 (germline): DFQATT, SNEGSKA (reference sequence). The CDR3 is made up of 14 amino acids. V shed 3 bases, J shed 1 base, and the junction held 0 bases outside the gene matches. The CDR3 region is CSARDRGNTGELFF. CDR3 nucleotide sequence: TGCAGTGCTAGGGACAGGGGGAACACCGGGGAGCTGTTTTTT.

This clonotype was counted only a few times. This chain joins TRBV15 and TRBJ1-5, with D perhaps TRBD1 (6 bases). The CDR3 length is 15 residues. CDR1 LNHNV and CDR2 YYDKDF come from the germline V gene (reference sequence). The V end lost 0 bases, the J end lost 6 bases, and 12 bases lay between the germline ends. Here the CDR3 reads CATSRDLGAGQPQHF. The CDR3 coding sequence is TGTGCCACCAGCAGAGATTTGGGGGCAGGTCAGCCCCAGCATTTT.

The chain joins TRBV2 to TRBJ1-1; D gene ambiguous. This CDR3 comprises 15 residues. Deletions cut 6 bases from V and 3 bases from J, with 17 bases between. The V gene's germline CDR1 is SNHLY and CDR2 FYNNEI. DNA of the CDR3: TGTGCCAGCAGAAAAACGCCGATGGGGTACACTGAAGCTTTCTTT. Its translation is CASRKTPMGYTEAFF.

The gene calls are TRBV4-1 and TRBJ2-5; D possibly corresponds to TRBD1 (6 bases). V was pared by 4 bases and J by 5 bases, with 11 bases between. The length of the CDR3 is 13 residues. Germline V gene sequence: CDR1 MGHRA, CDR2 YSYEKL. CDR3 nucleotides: TGCGCCAGCAGCCGCAACAGGGTGGAGACCCAGTACTTC. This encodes CASSRNRVETQYF.

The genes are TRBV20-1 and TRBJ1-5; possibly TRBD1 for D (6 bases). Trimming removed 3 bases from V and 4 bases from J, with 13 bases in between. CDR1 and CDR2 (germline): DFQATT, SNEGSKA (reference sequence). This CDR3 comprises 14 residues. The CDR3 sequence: CSASSGGRNQPQHF. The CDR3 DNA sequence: TGCAGTGCTAGTTCCGGGGGGCGAAATCAGCCCCAGCATTTT.

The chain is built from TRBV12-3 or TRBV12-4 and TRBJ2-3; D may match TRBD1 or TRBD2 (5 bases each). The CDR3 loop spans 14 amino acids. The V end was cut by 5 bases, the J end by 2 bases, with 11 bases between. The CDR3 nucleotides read TGTGCCAGCAGTACCGGGACCCTCACAGATACGCAGTATTTT. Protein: CASSTGTLTDTQYF.

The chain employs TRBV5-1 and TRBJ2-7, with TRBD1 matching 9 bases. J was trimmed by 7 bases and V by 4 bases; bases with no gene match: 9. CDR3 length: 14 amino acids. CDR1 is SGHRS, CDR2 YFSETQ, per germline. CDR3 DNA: TGCGCCAGCAGCCCGGACAGGGGATCGGGGGAGCAGTACTTC. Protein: CASSPDRGSGEQYF.

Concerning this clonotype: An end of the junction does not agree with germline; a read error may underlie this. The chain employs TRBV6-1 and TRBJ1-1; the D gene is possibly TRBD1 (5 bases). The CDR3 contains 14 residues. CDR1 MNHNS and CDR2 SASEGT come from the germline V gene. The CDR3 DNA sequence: TGTGCCAGCAGTGAGGGGTCCACGGACACTGAAGCATTCTTT. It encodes CASSEGSTDTEAFF.

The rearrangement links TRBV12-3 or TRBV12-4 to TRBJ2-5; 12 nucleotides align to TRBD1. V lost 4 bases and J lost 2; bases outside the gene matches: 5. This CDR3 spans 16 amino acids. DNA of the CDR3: TGTGCCAGCAGTTCTAGGGACAGGGGGCATCAAGAGACCCAGTACTTC. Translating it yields CASSSRDRGHQETQYF.

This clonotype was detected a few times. The CDR3 is CASSLRRSSYEQYF. The DNA of the CDR3 is TGTGCCAGCAGCTTACGGCGGTCTTCCTACGAGCAGTACTTC. The chain couples TRBV7-2 to TRBJ2-7; no clear D. The germline V gene encodes CDR1 SGHTA and CDR2 FQGNSA. The CDR3 is made up of 14 amino acids. V was pared by 2 bases and J by 1 base, with 9 bases between.

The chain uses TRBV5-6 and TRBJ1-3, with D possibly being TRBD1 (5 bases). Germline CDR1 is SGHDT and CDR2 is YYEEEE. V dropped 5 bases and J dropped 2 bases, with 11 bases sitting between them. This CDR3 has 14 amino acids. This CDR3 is CASRPQGAGNTIYF. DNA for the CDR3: TGTGCCAGCAGACCGCAGGGAGCTGGAAACACCATATATTTT. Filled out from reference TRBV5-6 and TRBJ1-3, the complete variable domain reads DAGVTQSPTHLIKTRGQQVTLRCSPKSGHDTVSWYQQALGQGPQFIFQYYEEEERQRGNFPDRFSGHQFPNYSSELNVNALLLGDSALYLCASRPQGAGNTIYFGEGSWLTVV.